This is a list of T cell receptor beta chains from one sample in a study of regulatory T cells in long-lasting Graves disease. TCRdb redid the calling of the multiplex PCR reads with MiXCR, one entry per CDR3 protein. The table records about half a million distinct CDR3 sequences, 12% of them present only once. These data were likewise used in another study, on T cells in Graves' hyperthyroidism and ophthalmopathy.

The sample consisted of peripheral blood mononuclear cells (PBMCs), taken at new diagnosis, from a patient treated with antithyroid drugs. The receptors here all came from a woman aged 25 to 39 with Graves disease. The CDR3 runs from the conserved cysteine through the conserved F or W. A D gene is named only where the DNA matches it firmly. The size entry is marked missing in some rows and otherwise reads once, few, many or a size class.

j_call	d_call	clone_size	v_call	cdr3_nt	cdr3_aa
TRBJ2-1	TRBD2	many	TRBV2	TGTGCCAGCCCACCGGCGGGAGGGCCCTATGAGCAGTTCTTC	CASPPAGGPYEQFF
TRBJ2-5	TRBD2	-	TRBV5-8	TGTGCCAGCAGCCCCGGACTAGCGGACCAAGAGACCCAGTACTTC	CASSPGLADQETQYF
TRBJ2-7	TRBD1	few	TRBV30	TGTGCCTGGGTACACGGGACAGGGTACCACGAGCAGTACTTC	CAWVHGTGYHEQYF
TRBJ2-3	-	many	TRBV11-2	TGTGCCAGCAGCTTGCCGGGGGCGCAAGTTGGCACAGATACGCAGTATTTT	CASSLPGAQVGTDTQYF
TRBJ2-3	-	-	TRBV7-3	TGTGCCAGCAGCTTAAGGGCAGAAGATACGCAGTATTTT	CASSLRAEDTQYF
TRBJ2-7	-	many	TRBV7-8	TGTGCCAGCAGCTTAGAGGAGGGGCTAGCGCCTTCCTACGAGCAGTACTTC	CASSLEEGLAPSYEQYF
TRBJ1-5	-	many	TRBV2	TGTGCCAGCAGTCAGACACGACACGATCAGCCCCAGCATTTT	CASSQTRHDQPQHF
TRBJ1-2	-	few	TRBV19	TGTGCCAGTAGTCCAACCAGCGGCGTGGGTGGCTACACCTTC	CASSPTSGVGGYTF
TRBJ1-3	-	-	TRBV4-3	TGCGCCAGCAGCTTCAGGGCCCAAAGGAACTTGGCTGGAAACACCATATATTTT	CASSFRAQRNLAGNTIYF
TRBJ2-1	TRBD2	many	TRBV18	TGTGCCAGCTCACCACCCTCTAGCGGCGGTATCGGTGAGCAGTTCTTC	CASSPPSSGGIGEQFF
TRBJ1-6	-	few	TRBV20-1	TGCAGTGCTAGAGATCTGGCCTTTAATTCACCCCTCCACTTT	CSARDLAFNSPLHF
TRBJ1-2	TRBD1	few	TRBV7-9	TGTGCCAGCAGCACCTTTTCCGGACAGGTTAACTATGGCTACACCTTC	CASSTFSGQVNYGYTF
TRBJ2-7	-	-	TRBV19	TGTGCCAGTAGTATTGGGGTGGAGGGTAGGTCGGCCGAGCAGTACTTC	CASSIGVEGRSAEQYF
TRBJ2-5	-	many	TRBV27	TGTGCCAGCAGTTTACGGCCGGGACAACGAAAAGAGACCCAGTACTTC	CASSLRPGQRKETQYF
TRBJ2-1	TRBD2	many	TRBV7-2	TGTGCCAGCAGCTTAGCGCTAGCGGGAGTAGGAGAGCAGTTCTTC	CASSLALAGVGEQFF